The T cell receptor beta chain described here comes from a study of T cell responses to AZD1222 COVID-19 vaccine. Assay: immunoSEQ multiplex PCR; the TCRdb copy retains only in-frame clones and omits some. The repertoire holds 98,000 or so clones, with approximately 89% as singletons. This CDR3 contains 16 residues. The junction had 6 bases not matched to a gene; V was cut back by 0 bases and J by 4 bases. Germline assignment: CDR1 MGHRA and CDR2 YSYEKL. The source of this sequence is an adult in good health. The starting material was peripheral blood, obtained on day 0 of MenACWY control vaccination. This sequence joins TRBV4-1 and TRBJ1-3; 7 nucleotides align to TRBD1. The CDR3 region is CASSQDFAGGGNTIYF. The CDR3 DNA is TGCGCCAGCAGCCAAGATTTTGCAGGGGGAGGAAACACCATATATTTT.